A single sample gave rise to the 21 T cell receptor beta chains below, sequenced in a study of T-cell memory formation after mild COVID-19 (TCRdb year 2021). To prepare the library, 5' RACE was applied. Data came from an Illumina NovaSeq 6000. TCRdb reworked the public reads: Q25 trimming with fastp, MiXCR clone assembly, productive beta chains retained. Every CDR3 protein is listed once, alongside the most common genes and DNA of its rows. This sample is represented by just over 350,000 distinct CDR3 sequences; 14% of them were singletons. The top ten clonotypes cover around 21% of the sample. The sequenced material came from PBMCs or a T cell subset sorted from them (not recorded which). These receptors all stem from a man between 18 and 29 years old who had mild COVID-19 (a few samples of this study predate the infection). The sample titles of this study are shuffled in the database, so cell type and time point are left out; the donor was told from shared clones.

This clonotype was found a few times. The chain couples TRBV21-1 to TRBJ2-2; the DNA was not compared with TRBD2, the D call given in the table. TRBV21-1 corresponds to a pseudogene. CDR3 size: 17 residues. CDR3 nucleotides: TGTGCCAGCAGTCTAGGACTCGGGGGAGGGGACACCGGGGAGCTGTTTTTT. Translated, it gives CASSLGLGGGDTGELFF.

CDR3 sequence: CASTDGTSNTEAFF. CDR3 nucleotides: TGTGCCAGCACCGACGGAACATCGAACACTGAAGCTTTCTTT. This chain joins TRBV6-2 or TRBV6-3 and TRBJ1-1, with unresolved D. Trimming stripped 7 bases from V and 1 base from J, with 13 bases between. The CDR3 has 14 residues. Germline lookup yields CDR1 MNHEY and CDR2 SVGEGT.

This clonotype has just a few counts. The chain carries TRBV4-2 and TRBJ2-1, with D perhaps assigned TRBD1 or TRBD2 (6 bases each). Per germline, CDR1 LGHNA and CDR2 YNFKEQ. This CDR3 is built from 16 residues. With 1 base removed from V and 0 bases from J, the gap between germline ends came to 10 bases. This CDR3 reads CASSQGGGSSYNEQFF. The CDR3 DNA reads TGTGCCAGCAGCCAAGGAGGGGGGAGCTCCTACAATGAGCAGTTCTTC.

This clonotype has more than one count but fewer than ten. This sequence joins TRBV5-1 and TRBJ2-5; TRBD1 aligns across 8 bases. Losses at the gene ends were 4 bases for V and 4 bases for J; bases not matched to a gene: 6. Germline CDR1 SGHRS, CDR2 YFSETQ. This CDR3 region has 14 residues. The CDR3 is CASSAAGGGETQYF. The CDR3 coding sequence is TGCGCCAGCAGCGCGGCAGGGGGCGGAGAGACCCAGTACTTC.

This chain joins TRBV6-2 or TRBV6-3 and TRBJ1-5; tentatively, D is TRBD1 (5 bases). CDR1 MNHEY and CDR2 SVGEGT come from the germline V gene. V gave up 2 bases and J gave up 4 bases, with 12 bases separating them. The CDR3 covers 15 residues. The CDR3 region has the DNA TGTGCCAGCAGTTACCCACAGGTAGGGAATCAGCCCCAGCATTTT. Its protein product is CASSYPQVGNQPQHF.

There are a few counts of this clonotype. The chain recombines TRBV5-4 with TRBJ1-1; D might be TRBD1 (5 bases). The germline V gene has CDR1 SGHNT and CDR2 YYREEE (reference sequence). The CDR3 consists of 14 residues. With 2 bases removed from V and 2 bases from J, the gap between germline ends came to 10 bases. The CDR3, as DNA: TGTGCCAGCAGCTTTGAGACAGCTAACACTGAAGCTTTCTTT. Protein sequence: CASSFETANTEAFF.

This clonotype was picked up a small number of times. V and J are TRBV9 and TRBJ1-1; weak D call: TRBD1 (6 bases). Trimming stripped 0 bases from V and 0 bases from J, with 12 bases between. Looked up from germline, CDR1 is SGDLS and CDR2 is YYNGEE. The CDR3 extends over 16 amino acids. CDR3 sequence reads: CASSVGAGGMNTEAFF. The CDR3 bases are TGTGCCAGCAGCGTAGGTGCGGGGGGCATGAACACTGAAGCTTTCTTT.

This clonotype was seen more than once but under ten times. The J gene is TRBJ2-7, the V gene TRBV20-1; TRBD1 aligns across 7 bases. This CDR3 spans 12 amino acids. Germline V CDR1 and CDR2: DFQATT, SNEGSKA (reference sequence). Trimming cost V 1 base and J 6 bases; bases outside gene matches: 3. The CDR3 coding sequence is TGCAGTGCTAGAGGGGACAGCCCCGAGCAGTACTTC. Its protein is CSARGDSPEQYF.

The genes are TRBV5-1 and TRBJ1-6, with D unresolved. Germline V gene sequence: CDR1 SGHRS, CDR2 YFSETQ. Trimming removed 4 bases at V and 10 bases at J, with 15 bases between. The CDR3 has 14 residues. CDR3 loop: CASSEDGRRSPLHF. The CDR3 DNA is TGCGCCAGCAGCGAGGACGGACGGAGGTCACCCCTCCACTTT.

In this sample, this clonotype turned up a few times. The CDR3 is CASSQDTSGGLNTDTQYF. The CDR3 nucleotides are TGCGCCAGCAGCCAAGACACTAGCGGGGGGCTTAATACAGATACGCAGTATTTT. The chain is built from TRBV4-3 and TRBJ2-3; TRBD2 aligns across 12 bases. CDR1 is LGHNA and CDR2 is YSLEER in the germline V gene. The CDR3 contains 18 residues. J gave up 3 bases and V 0 bases, and 7 bases lay outside the gene matches.

This chain links TRBV6-2 or TRBV6-3 with TRBJ2-5; D may be TRBD2 (6 bases). This CDR3 comprises 15 residues. The germline gives CDR1 MNHEY, CDR2 SVGEGT. V was clipped by 2 bases and J by 4 bases, with 14 bases between them. The CDR3 DNA reads as TGTGCCAGCAGTTACCTGACTAGTACGGGAGAGACCCAGTACTTC. Protein: CASSYLTSTGETQYF.

The chain combines TRBV5-1 with TRBJ2-2; D might be TRBD1 (6 bases). The CDR3 totals 16 residues. The germline gives CDR1 SGHRS, CDR2 YFSETQ. V was cut by 1 base and J by 1 base, with 11 bases left in between. CDR3 loop: CASSLFGTQNTGELFF. The DNA of the CDR3 is TGCGCCAGCAGCTTGTTTGGGACACAGAACACCGGGGAGCTGTTTTTT. Using reference TRBV5-1 and TRBJ2-2 for the parts outside the CDR3, the full variable domain is KAGVTQTPRYLIKTRGQQVTLSCSPISGHRSVSWYQQTPGQGLQFLFEYFSETQRNKGNFPGRFSGRQFSNSRSEMNVSTLELGDSALYLCASSLFGTQNTGELFFGEGSRLTVL.

This chain uses TRBV10-3 with TRBJ1-1; D gene uncertain. The V end was cut by 3 bases, the J end by 6 bases, with 8 bases between. Germline CDR1 and CDR2: ENHRY and SYGVKD. The CDR3 spans 12 residues. The CDR3 protein is CAISDRSAEAFF. CDR3 sequence (DNA): TGTGCCATCAGTGATAGGTCCGCTGAAGCTTTCTTT.

This clonotype was counted only a few times. The rearrangement uses TRBV20-1 and TRBJ2-2; TRBD2 aligns across 7 bases. The ends lost 2 bases at V and 1 base at J; junction bases unmatched: 25. CDR1 and CDR2 (germline): DFQATT, SNEGSKA (reference sequence). CDR3 length equals 22 residues. CDR3 in DNA: TGCAGTGCTAGATCGAGCGGGGTCCAGCCGGAAAGCGGGAACTGGAACACCGGGGAGCTGTTTTTT. Translated, it gives CSARSSGVQPESGNWNTGELFF.

The chain employs TRBV6-5 and TRBJ2-5, with unresolved D. CDR1 and CDR2 from the germline V gene are MNHEY and SVGAGI. With 2 bases removed from V and 1 base from J, the gap between germline ends came to 14 bases. The CDR3 sequence is 16 residues long. CDR3 protein: CASSYLRIKSQETQYF. In DNA form, the CDR3 reads TGTGCCAGCAGTTACCTCCGCATAAAGTCCCAAGAGACCCAGTACTTC.

There are a few counts of this clonotype. The chain carries TRBV7-8 and TRBJ1-6; TRBD1 matches 8 bases. Germline V gene sequence: CDR1 SGHVS, CDR2 FQNEAQ. The length of the CDR3 is 15 residues. Trimming took 5 bases from V and 6 from J; bases not matched to a gene: 6. CDR3 residues: CASSPHDRGNSPLHF. The CDR3 coding sequence is TGTGCCAGCAGCCCGCACGACAGGGGTAATTCACCCCTCCACTTT.

The chain employs TRBV7-3 and TRBJ1-1; D unclear. The CDR3 loop spans 13 amino acids. The germline V gene encodes CDR1 SGHTA and CDR2 FQGTGA. V lost 5 bases and J lost 4, with 11 bases in between. The CDR3 region has the DNA TGTGCCAGCAGCCCCCAGGCGGCCACTGAAGCTTTCTTT. This sequence encodes CASSPQAATEAFF. The whole variable domain, filled in from reference TRBV7-3 and TRBJ1-1, reads GAGVSQTPSNKVTEKGKYVELRCDPISGHTALYWYRQSLGQGPEFLIYFQGTGAADDSGLPNDRFFAVRPEGSVSTLKIQRTERGDSAVYLCASSPQAATEAFFGQGTRLTVV.

The genes are TRBV20-1 and TRBJ2-1, with TRBD2 matching over 8 bases. Losses at the gene ends were 2 bases for V and 4 bases for J; bases not matched to a gene: 4. The CDR3 is 14 amino acids. Germline CDR1 and CDR2: DFQATT and SNEGSKA (reference sequence). The CDR3 coding sequence is TGCAGTGCTAGAAAGCGGGGGCCTTACAATGAGCAGTTCTTC. This codes for CSARKRGPYNEQFF.

This clonotype occurred a few times. This sequence joins TRBV7-2 and TRBJ2-7; D possibly corresponds to TRBD2 (5 bases). The germline gives CDR1 SGHTA, CDR2 FQGNSA. V lost 0 bases and J 3 bases, leaving 6 bases between the germline ends. This CDR3 comprises 13 residues. The chain's CDR3 is CASSLARDYEQYV. The CDR3 DNA reads as TGTGCCAGCAGCTTAGCGAGGGACTACGAGCAGTACGTC.

This clonotype was observed a few times. The chain carries TRBV7-2 and TRBJ2-1; 14 nucleotides line up with TRBD2. Germline V gene data show CDR1 as SGHTA and CDR2 as FQGNSA. This CDR3 comprises 15 residues. V lost 10 bases, J lost 7 bases, and 9 bases stayed unmatched. CDR3 bases: TGTGCCACCAAGGGACTAGCGGGGGCTGGAAATGAGCAGTTCTTC. As protein: CATKGLAGAGNEQFF.

V and J are TRBV30 and TRBJ1-2, with 10 bases matching TRBD1. Germline V CDR1 and CDR2: GTSNPN, SVGIG (reference sequence). The CDR3 is 15 amino acids. J was trimmed by 4 bases and V by 6 bases; bases with no gene match: 11. This chain's CDR3 is CACTRDRGNLYGYTF. The CDR3 DNA follows: TGTGCCTGTACCCGGGACAGGGGAAATCTCTATGGCTACACCTTC.